A single sample is the source of the 7 T cell receptor beta chains below, sequenced in a study of control samples from healthy donors and cancer patients. Assay: immunoSEQ multiplex PCR; the TCRdb copy retains only in-frame clones and omits some. Found here are some 89,000 clones, about 85% of them singletons; the top ten hold approximately 2%. The source material was blood. These receptors were obtained from a woman aged 35 to 49 in good health.

The CDR3 DNA sequence: TGTGCCAGCAGACAGGGGTCTGTCGACTATGGCTACACCTTC. Its translation is CASRQGSVDYGYTF. The chain uses TRBV2 and TRBJ1-2; TRBD1 aligns across 7 bases. The CDR3 runs 14 residues. Per germline, CDR1 SNHLY and CDR2 FYNNEI. The V and J ends lost 6 bases and 3 bases, in that order; junction bases with no gene match: 7.

The chain is built from TRBV7-3 and TRBJ1-1, with D possibly TRBD1 on 5 matching bases. The germline V gene encodes CDR1 SGHTA and CDR2 FQGTGA. CDR3 length equals 13 residues. The germline V and J ends were trimmed by 5 bases and 3 bases, with 10 bases remaining between them. As DNA, the CDR3 is TGTGCCAGCAGCGCGGACATGGACACTGAAGCTTTCTTT. This translates into CASSADMDTEAFF.

The V call is TRBV6-1, the J call TRBJ2-1, with TRBD2 identical over 9 bases. Germline-derived CDR1 and CDR2 are MNHNS and SASEGT. CDR3 size: 13 residues. The J segment lost 13 bases and the V segment lost 0 bases, leaving 4 bases of the junction unmatched. CDR3 sequence: CASSEASGGPQFF. CDR3 nucleotides: TGTGCCAGCAGTGAAGCGAGCGGGGGGCCCCAGTTCTTC.

The V and J genes are TRBV7-9 and TRBJ1-2; D uncertain. Deletions cut 1 base from V and 0 bases from J, with 9 bases between. CDR1 is SEHNR, CDR2 FQNEAQ, per germline (reference sequence). This CDR3 spans 15 amino acids. The CDR3 nucleotides are TGTGCCAGCAGCTTAGGTTCAGTCCCTAACTATGGCTACACCTTC. This gives the protein CASSLGSVPNYGYTF. The full variable domain, with the rest looked up from reference TRBV7-9 and TRBJ1-2, is DTGVSQNPRHKITKRGQNVTFRCDPISEHNRLYWYRQTLGQGPEFLTYFQNEAQLEKSRLLSDRFSAERPKGSFSTLEIQRTEQGDSAMYLCASSLGSVPNYGYTFGSGTRLTVV.

The rearrangement uses TRBV2 and TRBJ1-5; no reliable D call. Trimming removed 5 bases at V and 6 bases at J, with 17 bases between. The CDR3 totals 15 residues. Germline V lookup: CDR1 SNHLY, CDR2 FYNNEI. This CDR3 reads CASSKDPEGSQPQHF. The CDR3 nucleotides are TGTGCCAGCAGTAAGGACCCGGAGGGCAGTCAGCCCCAGCATTTT.

The V gene is TRBV12-5, the J gene TRBJ2-2; D remains unclear. This CDR3 region has 17 residues. The germline gives CDR1 LGHNT, CDR2 FRNRAP. Trimming took off 0 bases at V and 3 bases at J, with 14 bases between the two ends. Here the CDR3 DNA reads TGTGCTAGTGGTTTGGTATGGCTGTCAGGAGACACCGGGGAGCTGTTTTTT. Translated, it gives CASGLVWLSGDTGELFF.

This sequence joins TRBV7-9 and TRBJ2-7; D not resolved. This CDR3 region has 14 residues. The germline CDR1 and CDR2 sequences are SEHNR and FQNEAQ (reference sequence). The V end lost 0 bases, the J end lost 4 bases, and 10 bases lay between the germline ends. CDR3 bases: TGTGCCAGCAGCTTAGCCACGGAAAGTTACGAGCAGTACTTC. Protein: CASSLATESYEQYF.